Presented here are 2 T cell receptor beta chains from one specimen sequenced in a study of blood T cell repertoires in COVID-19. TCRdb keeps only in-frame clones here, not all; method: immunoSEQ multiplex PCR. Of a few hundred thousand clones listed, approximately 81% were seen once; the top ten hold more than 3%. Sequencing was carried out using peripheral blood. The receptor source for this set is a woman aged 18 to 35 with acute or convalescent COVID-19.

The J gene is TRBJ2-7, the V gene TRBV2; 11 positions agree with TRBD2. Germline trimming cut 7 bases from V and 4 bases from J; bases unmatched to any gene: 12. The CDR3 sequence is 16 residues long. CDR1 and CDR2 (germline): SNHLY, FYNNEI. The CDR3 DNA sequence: TGTGCCAGCACCCCCTGGGGGCTAGCGGGGGGTTACGAGCAGTACTTC. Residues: CASTPWGLAGGYEQYF.

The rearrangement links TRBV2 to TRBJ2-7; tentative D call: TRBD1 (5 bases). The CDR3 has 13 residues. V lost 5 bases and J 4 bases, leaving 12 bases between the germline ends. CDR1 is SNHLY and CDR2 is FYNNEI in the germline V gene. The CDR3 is CASSRGAGYEQYF. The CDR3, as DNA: TGTGCCAGCAGTCGCGGTGCAGGGTACGAGCAGTACTTC. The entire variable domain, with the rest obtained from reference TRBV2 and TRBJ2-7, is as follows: EPEVTQTPSHQVTQMGQEVILRCVPISNHLYFYWYRQILGQKVEFLVSFYNNEISEKSEIFDDQFSVERPDGSNFTLKIRSTKLEDSAMYFCASSRGAGYEQYFGPGTRLTVT.